What follows is one T cell receptor (beta chain) and its context. The CDR3 loop spans 13 amino acids. CDR1 is MNHEY, CDR2 SVGAGI, per germline. With V trimmed by 8 bases and J by 6 bases, 6 bases remained unmatched. This record belongs to a study of control samples from healthy donors and cancer patients. The repertoire was sequenced with immunoSEQ multiplex PCR; TCRdb's copy has only in-frame clones and lacks some. This table has 98,000 or so clones, approximately 80% appearing once. This chain links TRBV6-5 with TRBJ1-5, with 8 bases matching TRBD1. This sequence originates from a woman in her twenties or thirties in good health. Sequencing was done on a sample of blood. CDR3 in amino acids: CASGRTGRQPQHF. CDR3 in DNA: TGTGCCAGCGGCAGGACAGGGCGTCAGCCCCAGCATTTT.